The present TCR beta chain was sequenced within a study of post-analysis software for immune sequencing data. Researchers reported that TCR beta cDNA libraries carried unique molecular identifiers. A single record per CDR3 protein comes from TCRdb applying MiXCR to the PCR reads. Of about 800,000 distinct CDR3 sequences listed, 30% are singletons. In germline, CDR1 is SGHTA, CDR2 FQGNSA. This CDR3 region has 16 residues. V lost 0 bases to trimming and J lost 0 bases, with 10 bases between them. Comments on this clonotype: Its target is not known.

Study conclusions and caveats: F measure clustering grouped samples strongly by preparation batch. Patients carried five TRBV segments more frequently than controls did, and TRBV5-6, TRBV5-1 and TRBV20-1 were among them.

Specimen: blood. The clonotype comes from a girl aged 10 to 17 with multiple sclerosis. The chain is built from TRBV7-2 and TRBJ2-3, with D tentatively TRBD1 (5 bases). The CDR3 DNA follows: TGTGCCAGCAGCTTAGCAGGGGATGCTAGCACAGATACGCAGTATTTT. This translates into CASSLAGDASTDTQYF.